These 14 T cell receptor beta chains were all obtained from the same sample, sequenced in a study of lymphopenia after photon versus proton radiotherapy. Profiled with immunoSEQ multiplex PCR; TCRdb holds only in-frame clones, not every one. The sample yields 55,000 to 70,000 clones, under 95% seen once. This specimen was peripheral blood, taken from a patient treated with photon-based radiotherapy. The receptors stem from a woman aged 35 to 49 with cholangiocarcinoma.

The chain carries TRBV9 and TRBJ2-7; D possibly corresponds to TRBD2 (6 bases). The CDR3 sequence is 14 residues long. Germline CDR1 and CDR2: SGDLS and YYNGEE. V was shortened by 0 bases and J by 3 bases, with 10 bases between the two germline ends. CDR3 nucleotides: TGTGCCAGCAGCGTAGTAGGGGACTTCTACGAGCAGTACTTC. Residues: CASSVVGDFYEQYF.

CDR3 nucleotides: TGTGCCAGCAGCCCTGGACCCTACCTAGGAGCTTTCTTT. Amino acid sequence: CASSPGPYLGAFF. V is TRBV6-5 and J is TRBJ1-1, with D hard to call. CDR3 length: 13 residues. CDR1 and CDR2 (germline): MNHEY, SVGAGI. Trimming took 6 bases from V and 10 from J, leaving 18 bases between them.

This CDR3 reads CASWTEGTEAFF. CDR3 nucleotides: TGTGCCAGCTGGACAGAGGGGACTGAAGCTTTCTTT. The chain uses TRBV2 and TRBJ1-1; D may be TRBD1 (6 bases). The V end was cut by 8 bases, the J end by 5 bases, with 12 bases between. Germline V gene sequence: CDR1 SNHLY, CDR2 FYNNEI. CDR3 length: 12 residues.

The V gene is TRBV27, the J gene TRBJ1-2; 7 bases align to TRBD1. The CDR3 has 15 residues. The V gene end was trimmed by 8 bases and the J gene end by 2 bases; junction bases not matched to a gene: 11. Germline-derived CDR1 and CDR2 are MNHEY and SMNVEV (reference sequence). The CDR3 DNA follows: TGTGCCAGCCGAGCCGGGACAGCCTACAACTATGGCTACACCTTC. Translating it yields CASRAGTAYNYGYTF.

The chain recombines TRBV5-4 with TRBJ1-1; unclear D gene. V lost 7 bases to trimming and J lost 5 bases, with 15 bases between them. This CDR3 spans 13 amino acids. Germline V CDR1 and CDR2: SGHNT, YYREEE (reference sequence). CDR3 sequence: CASRGDRETEAFF. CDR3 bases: TGTGCCAGCCGCGGAGATAGAGAAACTGAAGCTTTCTTT.

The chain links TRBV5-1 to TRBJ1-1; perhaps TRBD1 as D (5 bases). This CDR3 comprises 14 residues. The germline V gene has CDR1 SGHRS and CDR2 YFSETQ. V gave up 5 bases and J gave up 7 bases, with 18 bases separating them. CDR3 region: CASSLGGARSEAFF. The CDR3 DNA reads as TGCGCCAGCAGTCTCGGAGGGGCCAGAAGTGAAGCTTTCTTT.

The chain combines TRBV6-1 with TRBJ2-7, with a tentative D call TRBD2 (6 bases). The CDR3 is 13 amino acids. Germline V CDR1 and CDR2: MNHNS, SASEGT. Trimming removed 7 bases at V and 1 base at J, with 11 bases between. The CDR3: CASTRGTSYEQYF. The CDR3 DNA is TGTGCCAGCACCAGAGGGACTTCCTACGAGCAGTACTTC.

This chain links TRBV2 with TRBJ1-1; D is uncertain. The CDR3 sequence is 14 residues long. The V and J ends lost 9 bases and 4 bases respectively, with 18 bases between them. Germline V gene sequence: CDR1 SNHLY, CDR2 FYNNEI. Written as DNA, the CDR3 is TGTGCCAGAGAGGGCGACCGCGCTTTCACTGAAGCTTTCTTT. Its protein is CAREGDRAFTEAFF. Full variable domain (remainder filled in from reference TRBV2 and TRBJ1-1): EPEVTQTPSHQVTQMGQEVILRCVPISNHLYFYWYRQILGQKVEFLVSFYNNEISEKSEIFDDQFSVERPDGSNFTLKIRSTKLEDSAMYFCAREGDRAFTEAFFGQGTRLTVV.

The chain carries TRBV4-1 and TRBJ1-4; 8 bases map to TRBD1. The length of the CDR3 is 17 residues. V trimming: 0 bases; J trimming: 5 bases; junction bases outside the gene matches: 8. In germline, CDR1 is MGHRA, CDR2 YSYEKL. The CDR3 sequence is CASSQETLQGGNEKLFF. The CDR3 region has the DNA TGCGCCAGCAGCCAAGAAACACTACAGGGGGGGAATGAAAAACTGTTTTTT.

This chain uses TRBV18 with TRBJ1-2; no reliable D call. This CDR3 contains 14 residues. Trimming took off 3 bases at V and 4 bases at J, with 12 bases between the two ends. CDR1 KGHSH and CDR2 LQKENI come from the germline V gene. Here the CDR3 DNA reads TGTGCCAGCTCACCCGGGCCAGCTATCTATGGCTACACCTTC. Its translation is CASSPGPAIYGYTF.

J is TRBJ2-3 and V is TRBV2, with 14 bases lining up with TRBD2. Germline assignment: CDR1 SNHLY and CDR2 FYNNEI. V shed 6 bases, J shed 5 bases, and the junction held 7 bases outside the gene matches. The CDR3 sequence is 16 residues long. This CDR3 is CASRMTSGGAVDTQYF. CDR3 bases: TGTGCCAGCAGAATGACTAGCGGGGGGGCGGTAGATACGCAGTATTTT.

The CDR3 region has the DNA TGTGCCATCACGGGCAGGCAGGGGTATGGCTACACCTTC. Translated, it gives CAITGRQGYGYTF. This chain joins TRBV10-3 and TRBJ1-2; maybe TRBD1 (6 bases). The CDR3 length is 13 residues. The germline V and J ends were trimmed by 7 bases and 5 bases, with 14 bases remaining between them. The germline V gene has CDR1 ENHRY and CDR2 SYGVKD.

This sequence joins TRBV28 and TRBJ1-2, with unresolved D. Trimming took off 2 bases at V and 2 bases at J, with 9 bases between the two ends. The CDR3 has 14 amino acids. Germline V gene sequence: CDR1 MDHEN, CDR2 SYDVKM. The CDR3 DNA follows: TGTGCCAGCAGTTTAGCCAGGATAAACTATGGCTACACCTTC. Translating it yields CASSLARINYGYTF.

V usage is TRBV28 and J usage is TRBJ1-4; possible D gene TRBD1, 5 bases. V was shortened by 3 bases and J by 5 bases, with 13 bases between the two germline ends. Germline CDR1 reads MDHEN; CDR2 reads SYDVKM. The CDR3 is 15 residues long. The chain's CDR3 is CASSFRAGQNEKLFF. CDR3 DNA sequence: TGTGCCAGCAGTTTTAGGGCAGGGCAGAATGAAAAACTGTTTTTT.